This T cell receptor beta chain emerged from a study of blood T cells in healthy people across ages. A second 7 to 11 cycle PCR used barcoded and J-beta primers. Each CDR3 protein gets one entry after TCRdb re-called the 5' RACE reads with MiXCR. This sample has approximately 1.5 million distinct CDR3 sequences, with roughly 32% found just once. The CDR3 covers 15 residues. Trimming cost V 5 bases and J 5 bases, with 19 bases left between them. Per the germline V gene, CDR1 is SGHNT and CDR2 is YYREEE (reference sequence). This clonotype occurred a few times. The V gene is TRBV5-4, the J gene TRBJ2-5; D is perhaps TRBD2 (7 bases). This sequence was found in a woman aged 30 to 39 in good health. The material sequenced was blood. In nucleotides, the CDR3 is TGTGCCAGCAGTACGAGGGGGGGCCCTCCGGAGACCCAGTACTTC. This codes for CASSTRGGPPETQYF.